This T cell receptor (beta chain) was recovered during a study of T cell responses to AZD1222 COVID-19 vaccine. Clones were sequenced by immunoSEQ multiplex PCR, and TCRdb holds only the in-frame ones, with some missing. The sample contains around 180,000 clones, 88% of which appear only once. The germline CDR1 and CDR2 sequences are LNHDA and SQIVND (reference sequence). V lost 0 bases to trimming and J lost 4 bases, with 10 bases between them. The length of the CDR3 is 15 residues. The sample in question was peripheral blood, obtained on day 0 of AZD1222 vaccination. This TCR derives from an adult in good health. This chain uses TRBV19 with TRBJ1-5, with D perhaps TRBD1 (6 bases). The CDR3 loop is CASSIEGRGNQPQHF. CDR3 nucleotides: TGTGCCAGTAGTATAGAGGGGAGGGGGAATCAGCCCCAGCATTTT.